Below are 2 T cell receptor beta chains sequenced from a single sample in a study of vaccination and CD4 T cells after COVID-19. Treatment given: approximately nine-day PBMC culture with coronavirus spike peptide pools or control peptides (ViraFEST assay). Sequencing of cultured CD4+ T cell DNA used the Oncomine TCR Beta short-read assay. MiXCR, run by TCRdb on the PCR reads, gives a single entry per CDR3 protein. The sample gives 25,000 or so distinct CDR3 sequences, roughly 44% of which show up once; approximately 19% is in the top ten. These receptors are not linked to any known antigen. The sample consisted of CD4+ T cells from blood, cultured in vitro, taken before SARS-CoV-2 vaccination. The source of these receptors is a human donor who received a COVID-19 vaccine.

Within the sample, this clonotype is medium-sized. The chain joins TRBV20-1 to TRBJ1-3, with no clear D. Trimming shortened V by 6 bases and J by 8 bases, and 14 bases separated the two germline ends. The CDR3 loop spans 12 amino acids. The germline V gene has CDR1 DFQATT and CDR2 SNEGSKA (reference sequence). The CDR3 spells CSAKEGTDTIYF. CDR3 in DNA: TGCAGTGCGAAAGAAGGTACCGACACCATATATTTT.

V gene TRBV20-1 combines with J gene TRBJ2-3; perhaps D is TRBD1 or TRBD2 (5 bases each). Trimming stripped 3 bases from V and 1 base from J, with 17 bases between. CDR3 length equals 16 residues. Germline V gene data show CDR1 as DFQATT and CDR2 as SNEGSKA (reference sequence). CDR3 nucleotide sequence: TGCAGTGCTAGGGACCCGGGGACCGCTGGCACAGATACGCAGTATTTT. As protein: CSARDPGTAGTDTQYF.